This passage covers 25 T cell receptor beta chains from one sample sequenced in a study of blood T cell repertoires in COVID-19. Clones were sequenced by immunoSEQ multiplex PCR, and TCRdb holds only the in-frame ones, with some missing. The repertoire includes roughly 60,000 clones, about nine tenths of them detected once, and 10% sits in the top ten. The material sequenced was peripheral blood. Every receptor here comes from a human donor with acute or convalescent COVID-19. The donor label of this sample is uncertain.

The chain combines TRBV7-9 with TRBJ2-6, with 7 bases fitting TRBD1. The CDR3 is made up of 18 amino acids. Trimming removed 5 bases from V and 4 bases from J; junction bases left unmatched: 14. The germline V gene has CDR1 SEHNR and CDR2 FQNEAQ (reference sequence). As DNA, the CDR3 is TGTGCCAGCAGCACCTTACGGGACAGTGTAGGGGGGGCCAACGTCCTGACTTTC. This translates into CASSTLRDSVGGANVLTF.

The CDR3 DNA follows: TGTGCCATCACCCCCGTGACAGGGGGCGCCGATGGCTACACCTTC. It yields the protein CAITPVTGGADGYTF. This chain connects TRBV10-3 to TRBJ1-2, with TRBD1 identical over 10 bases. The CDR3 totals 15 residues. The ends lost 7 bases at V and 6 bases at J; junction bases unmatched: 11. Germline CDR1 reads ENHRY; CDR2 reads SYGVKD.

V usage is TRBV5-1 and J usage is TRBJ1-5; D might be TRBD1 (6 bases). The CDR3 is made up of 16 amino acids. CDR1 and CDR2 from the germline V gene are SGHRS and YFSETQ. V lost 0 bases and J lost 5, with 15 bases in between. For the CDR3, the DNA is TGCGCCAGCAGCTTGGCCGGTGGCAGGGGAGATCAGCCCCAGCATTTT. Its translation: CASSLAGGRGDQPQHF. The entire variable domain, with the rest obtained from reference TRBV5-1 and TRBJ1-5, is as follows: KAGVTQTPRYLIKTRGQQVTLSCSPISGHRSVSWYQQTPGQGLQFLFEYFSETQRNKGNFPGRFSGRQFSNSRSEMNVSTLELGDSALYLCASSLAGGRGDQPQHFGDGTRLSIL.

A note on this clone: One end of the junction does not line up with germline, which may come from a read error. This chain connects TRBV18 to TRBJ1-6; the match to TRBD1 covers 9 bases. CDR1 and CDR2 from the germline V gene are KGHSH and LQKENI. The CDR3 runs 15 residues. CDR3 residues: CASSPLGQGTSPLHF. CDR3 DNA: TGTGCCAGCTCCCCACTGGGACAGGGTACTTCACCCCTCCACTTT.

V and J are TRBV16 and TRBJ1-4; the match to TRBD1 covers 8 bases. Germline-derived CDR1 and CDR2 are KGHSY and FQNENV. V shed 1 base, J shed 8 bases, and the junction held 9 bases outside the gene matches. CDR3 length equals 16 residues. The CDR3 loop reads CASSQLPGGAGEKLFF. The DNA of the CDR3 is TGTGCCAGCAGCCAATTGCCAGGGGGCGCAGGGGAAAAACTGTTTTTT.

This sequence joins TRBV19 and TRBJ2-2; 9 bases agree with TRBD2. Germline V gives CDR1 LNHDA, CDR2 SQIVND (reference sequence). The CDR3 sequence is 15 residues long. V was clipped by 0 bases and J by 4 bases; unmatched bases: 0. Here the CDR3 reads CASSIETSGTGELFF. The CDR3 nucleotides read TGTGCCAGTAGTATAGAGACTAGCGGCACCGGGGAGCTGTTTTTT.

This clone was seen once. This rearrangement joins TRBV15 to TRBJ2-5; TRBD2 is a possible D gene (5 bases). There are 12 residues in the CDR3. V was trimmed by 5 bases and J by 5 bases, leaving 9 bases between them. CDR1 is LNHNV and CDR2 is YYDKDF in the germline V gene (reference sequence). The CDR3 region has the DNA TGTGCCACCAGCCCCGAGGGCGAGACCCAGTACTTC. It encodes CATSPEGETQYF.

The chain carries TRBV5-5 and TRBJ2-1, with a weak D call TRBD1 (5 bases). Germline assignment: CDR1 SGHKS and CDR2 YYEKEE (reference sequence). V gave up 4 bases and J gave up 3 bases, with 11 bases separating them. The CDR3 sequence is 14 residues long. As DNA, the CDR3 is TGTGCCAGCAGCGCAAGGGGTCTCTACAATGAGCAGTTCTTC. Translated: CASSARGLYNEQFF.

The gene calls are TRBV3-1 (or the pseudogene TRBV3-2) and TRBJ1-5, with 8 bases matching TRBD1. The V segment lost 2 bases and the J segment 4 bases; nucleotides outside the gene matches: 10. CDR1 and CDR2 (germline): LGHDT, YNNKEL (reference sequence). This CDR3 has 17 amino acids. The CDR3 DNA sequence: TGTGCCAGCAGCCAACAGGGGGCAGCGGTGGGGAATCAGCCCCAGCATTTT. This codes for CASSQQGAAVGNQPQHF.

The chain is built from TRBV7-2 and TRBJ2-2; 13 nucleotides match TRBD2. CDR1 SGHTA and CDR2 FQGNSA come from the germline V gene. There are 16 residues in the CDR3. The J segment lost 4 bases and the V segment lost 7 bases, leaving 6 bases of the junction unmatched. CDR3 residues: CASTRTSGGRTGELFF. In nucleotides, the CDR3 is TGTGCCAGCACCCGGACTAGCGGGGGCCGCACCGGGGAGCTGTTTTTT.

This chain uses TRBV27 with TRBJ2-2; tentative D call: TRBD1 (5 bases). Between the trimmed V and J ends, which lost 7 bases and 0 bases, there was a span of 9 bases. The germline V gene encodes CDR1 MNHEY and CDR2 SMNVEV (reference sequence). This CDR3 region has 14 residues. Here the CDR3 DNA reads TGTGCCAGCAAGGGGCAGACGAACACCGGGGAGCTGTTTTTT. Residues: CASKGQTNTGELFF.

CDR3 protein: CASSLVSPAGGYEQFF. In DNA form, the CDR3 reads TGTGCCAGCAGCTTAGTAAGTCCAGCGGGAGGGTACGAGCAGTTCTTC. The rearrangement links TRBV11-2 to TRBJ2-1; 10 bases are a match to TRBD2. The CDR3 has 16 residues. The germline CDR1 and CDR2 sequences are SGHAT and FQNNGV. V was pared by 1 base and J by 10 bases, with 10 bases of the junction left unmatched.

The chain couples TRBV5-1 to TRBJ2-5; a possible D gene is TRBD1 (5 bases). V lost 3 bases and J 2 bases, leaving 11 bases between the germline ends. The CDR3 runs 14 residues. Germline CDR1 is SGHRS and CDR2 is YFSETQ. The CDR3 sequence is CASSWGTFQETQYF. Here the CDR3 DNA reads TGCGCCAGCAGCTGGGGCACCTTTCAAGAGACCCAGTACTTC.

In DNA form, the CDR3 reads TGCAGCGTTATCTGGGAGGGGGGGAGCTATGGCTACACCTTC. Protein: CSVIWEGGSYGYTF. The rearrangement links TRBV29-1 to TRBJ1-2, with TRBD1 as a possible D gene (6 bases). Trimming removed 5 bases from V and 4 bases from J, with 17 bases in between. Per the germline V gene, CDR1 is SQVTM and CDR2 is ANQGSEA. The CDR3 length is 14 residues.

The V gene is TRBV2, the J gene TRBJ2-1; 9 bases are shared with TRBD1. This CDR3 contains 14 residues. Per the germline V gene, CDR1 is SNHLY and CDR2 is FYNNEI. Trimming at V came to 9 bases and at J to 12 bases, leaving 15 bases not matched to a gene. CDR3 amino acids: CASGADRGGHWQFF. The CDR3 DNA is TGTGCCAGTGGGGCTGACAGGGGGGGACATTGGCAGTTCTTC.

The chain uses TRBV15 and TRBJ1-2, with 7 bases matching TRBD1. The CDR3 contains 15 residues. Germline CDR1 is LNHNV and CDR2 is YYDKDF (reference sequence). Unmatched junction bases numbered 9, after V lost 2 bases and J lost 6 bases. The CDR3 DNA reads as TGTGCCACCAGCAGACCAGACAGGGCCTCTAATGGCTACACCTTC. Amino acids: CATSRPDRASNGYTF.

This chain links TRBV9 with TRBJ2-1; 13 bases line up with TRBD2. Trimming cost V 4 bases and J 8 bases; bases outside gene matches: 9. The CDR3 totals 16 residues. Germline V gene sequence: CDR1 SGDLS, CDR2 YYNGEE. CDR3 residues: CASSPRTSGSLHEQFF. In DNA form, the CDR3 reads TGTGCCAGCAGCCCCCGGACTAGCGGGAGTCTCCATGAGCAGTTCTTC.

V usage is TRBV15 and J usage is TRBJ1-2, with D perhaps TRBD1 (6 bases). The CDR3 spans 15 residues. Per germline, CDR1 LNHNV and CDR2 YYDKDF (reference sequence). The V gene lost 2 bases and the J gene lost 6 bases, with 16 bases spanning the gap. The CDR3, as DNA: TGTGCCACCAGCAGACAAGAACTATCAGGGGATGGCTACACCTTC. Amino acid sequence: CATSRQELSGDGYTF.

The chain recombines TRBV19 with TRBJ1-1, with 7 bases lining up with TRBD1. Unmatched junction bases numbered 20, after V lost 10 bases and J lost 3 bases. The CDR3 covers 17 residues. In germline, CDR1 is LNHDA, CDR2 SQIVND (reference sequence). CDR3 amino acids: CATAHMEGARSDTEAFF. In DNA form, the CDR3 reads TGTGCCACCGCTCATATGGAGGGGGCGCGAAGTGACACTGAAGCTTTCTTT.

The chain employs TRBV5-1 and TRBJ2-5; possible D gene TRBD2, 5 bases. Germline V gives CDR1 SGHRS, CDR2 YFSETQ. The CDR3 covers 14 residues. V lost 0 bases and J lost 5, with 11 bases in between. Here the CDR3 reads CASSLEYSGETQYF. In DNA form, the CDR3 reads TGCGCCAGCAGCTTGGAGTATTCGGGGGAGACCCAGTACTTC.

CDR3: CASSAVYGYTF. CDR3 sequence (DNA): TGTGCCAGCAGCGCGGTCTATGGCTACACCTTC. V gene TRBV2 combines with J gene TRBJ1-2, with no clear D. The CDR3 sequence is 11 residues long. CDR1 and CDR2 from the germline V gene are SNHLY and FYNNEI. The V end was cut by 6 bases, the J end by 4 bases, with 6 bases between.

The V gene is TRBV6-5, the J gene TRBJ1-2; 7 bases map to TRBD1. The CDR3 runs 14 residues. Per germline, CDR1 MNHEY and CDR2 SVGAGI. Trimming took 5 bases from V and 0 from J; bases not matched to a gene: 3. The CDR3 here is CASSRDSPNYGYTF. CDR3 sequence (DNA): TGTGCCAGCAGTAGGGACAGTCCTAACTATGGCTACACCTTC.

As for this clone: This sample includes further DNA sequences coding for the same CDR3. J is TRBJ2-3 and V is TRBV10-3; no reliable D call. Germline V gene lookup returns CDR1 ENHRY and CDR2 SYGVKD. Trimming took off 6 bases at V and 1 base at J, with 20 bases between the two ends. The CDR3 spans 17 residues. In nucleotides, the CDR3 is TGTGCCATCAGCGGGTTAGGATCTTCCGAGGGCACAGATACGCAGTATTTT. It codes for CAISGLGSSEGTDTQYF.

This clone was detected only once. The chain joins TRBV6-5 to TRBJ1-4; the D gene is possibly TRBD1 (6 bases). Per germline, CDR1 MNHEY and CDR2 SVGAGI. This CDR3 has 14 residues. Trimming cost V 3 bases and J 5 bases, with 10 bases left between them. CDR3 region: CASSYGTRNEKLFF. CDR3 nucleotide sequence: TGTGCCAGCAGTTATGGGACAAGAAATGAAAAACTGTTTTTT.

The rearrangement joins TRBV28 to TRBJ1-1; TRBD1 matches 9 bases. CDR3 length: 16 residues. Trimming took 7 bases from V and 3 from J; bases not matched to a gene: 12. Germline CDR1 and CDR2: MDHEN and SYDVKM. The CDR3 loop is CASTPRGTGKHTEAFF. The CDR3 DNA is TGTGCCAGCACTCCTCGGGGGACAGGGAAGCACACTGAAGCTTTCTTT.